The entry below gives a single T cell receptor beta chain sequence along with its context. What it recognizes is unknown. This CDR3 region has 14 residues. CDR1 is LNHDA, CDR2 SQIVND, per germline (reference sequence). V gave up 7 bases and J gave up 5 bases; unmatched junction bases: 4. The sample comes from a study of T cell responses to AZD1222 COVID-19 vaccine. Notes on the study in general: Among those given AZD1222, only 6 or 7 were seropositive at baseline.

Repertoires were generated with immunoSEQ multiplex PCR, while TCRdb's copy carries only in-frame clones and drops some. The sample holds approximately 190,000 clones; roughly nine tenths are singletons and the top ten take 3.6%. The chain couples TRBV19 to TRBJ2-1; 11 bases map to TRBD2. The specimen comprised peripheral blood, sampled 28 days after the second dose of the MenACWY control vaccine. The receptor was derived from an adult who received the MenACWY meningococcal vaccine as a control. CDR3 loop: CASNAGLADNEQFF. CDR3 in DNA: TGTGCCAGTAATGCGGGACTAGCGGACAATGAGCAGTTCTTC. Filled out from reference TRBV19 and TRBJ2-1, the complete variable domain reads DGGITQSPKYLFRKEGQNVTLSCEQNLNHDAMYWYRQDPGQGLRLIYYSQIVNDFQKGDIAEGYSVSREKKESFPLTVTSAQKNPTAFYLCASNAGLADNEQFFGPGTRLTVL.